This is a list of T cell receptor beta chains from one sample in a study of beta chain features in type 1 diabetes. Using immunoSEQ multiplex PCR, the repertoire was profiled, and TCRdb retains in-frame clones only, with some absent. The sample lists 200,000 to 300,000 clones, around 14% seen once, with approximately 0.02% in the top ten. The material sequenced was naive CD4+ T cells from blood. These receptors were obtained from a man aged 25-45 years with type 1 diabetes. Both conserved end residues are part of each CDR3. A D gene is named only where the DNA matches it firmly. Not every row has a clone size; where given, it reads once, few, many or a size class.

NA	TRBJ2-1	TRBV2	NA	CASSGMGARTYNEQFF	TGTGCCAGCAGTGGGATGGGGGCGCGGACCTACAATGAGCAGTTCTTC
NA	TRBJ1-5	TRBV2	NA	CASSEGGNQPQHF	TGTGCCAGCTCGGAGGGAGGCAATCAGCCCCAGCATTTT
NA	TRBJ2-3	TRBV6-6	NA	CASSYSRGTDTQYF	TGTGCCAGCAGTTACTCCAGGGGCACAGATACGCAGTATTTT
TRBD2	TRBJ2-3	TRBV5-4	NA	CASSLQSGGARDTQYF	TGTGCCAGCAGCTTGCAAAGCGGGGGGGCCCGGGATACGCAGTATTTT
NA	TRBJ2-7	TRBV4-1	NA	CASSHAPGTGGTYEQYF	TGCGCCAGCAGCCACGCCCCGGGGACCGGGGGAACCTACGAGCAGTACTTC
TRBD1	TRBJ1-5	TRBV19	NA	CASSIVPGGGQPQHF	TGTGCCAGTAGTATAGTTCCAGGGGGCGGTCAGCCCCAGCATTTT
TRBD2	TRBJ2-5	TRBV15	few	CATSTRLAGGQETQYF	TGTGCCACCAGCACTAGACTAGCGGGGGGCCAGGAGACCCAGTACTTC
NA	TRBJ1-5	TRBV4-1	NA	CASSPGLSNQPQHF	TGCGCCAGCAGCCCAGGACTAAGCAATCAGCCCCAGCATTTT
NA	TRBJ2-3	TRBV30	NA	CAWRPWQGNTDTQYF	TGTGCCTGGAGGCCGTGGCAGGGGAACACAGATACGCAGTATTTT
NA	TRBJ1-4	TRBV7-8	few	CASSEVGEKLFF	TGTGCCAGCAGCGAAGTCGGTGAAAAACTGTTTTTT
TRBD2	TRBJ2-3	TRBV2	few	CASSFGLAGTDTQYF	TGTGCCAGCAGTTTCGGACTAGCGGGGACAGATACGCAGTATTTT
TRBD1	TRBJ2-5	TRBV29-1	NA	CSVGGQGTQETQYF	TGCAGCGTTGGGGGACAGGGAACTCAAGAGACCCAGTACTTC
TRBD2	TRBJ2-1	TRBV29-1	NA	CSVERVVGQGSGGQFF	TGCAGCGTTGAAAGGGTGGTTGGGCAGGGATCGGGGGGGCAGTTCTTC
NA	TRBJ2-5	TRBV6-5	few	CASGRNQETQYF	TGTGCCAGCGGGCGAAATCAAGAGACCCAGTACTTC
TRBD1	TRBJ1-5	TRBV18	few	CASSPEQGQPQHF	TGTGCCAGCTCACCGGAACAGGGGCAGCCCCAGCATTTT
TRBD2	TRBJ2-1	TRBV18	few	CASSPGTSNYEQFF	TGTGCCAGCTCGCCCGGGACTAGCAATTATGAGCAGTTCTTC
NA	TRBJ1-5	TRBV5-6	few	CASSLEGGAGNQPQHF	TGTGCCAGCAGCTTGGAGGGAGGAGCGGGCAATCAGCCCCAGCATTTT
TRBD1	TRBJ1-4	TRBV19	few	CASSTNRDRVDEKLFF	TGTGCCAGTAGTACGAACCGGGACAGGGTCGACGAAAAACTGTTTTTT
NA	TRBJ1-1	TRBV11-2	few	CASSIDHGLAFF	TGTGCCAGCAGCATAGACCACGGTCTGGCTTTCTTT
TRBD2	TRBJ2-7	TRBV5-4	NA	CASSLAGGTYEQYF	TGTGCCAGCAGCTTGGCGGGAGGGACCTACGAGCAGTACTTC
NA	TRBJ1-5	TRBV4-1	few	CASSQGGQPQHF	TGCGCCAGCAGCCAAGGCGGACAGCCCCAGCATTTT
TRBD2	TRBJ2-2	TRBV27	few	CASRGVTSGSRDTGELFF	TGTGCCAGCAGGGGTGTTACTAGCGGGAGTCGGGACACCGGGGAGCTGTTTTTT
NA	TRBJ2-7	TRBV7-2	NA	CASSPGGYEQYF	TGTGCCAGCAGCCCCGGAGGCTACGAGCAGTACTTC
NA	TRBJ2-7	TRBV9	NA	CASSPRDFTFYEQYF	TGTGCCAGCAGCCCCCGGGACTTCACTTTCTACGAGCAGTACTTC
TRBD2	TRBJ2-3	TRBV5-1	NA	CASSPAGESTDTQYF	TGCGCCAGCAGCCCCGCGGGGGAGAGCACAGATACGCAGTATTTT
TRBD2	TRBJ2-5	TRBV19	NA	CASSTTSGREETQYF	TGTGCCAGTAGTACGACTAGCGGGAGAGAGGAGACCCAGTACTTC
NA	TRBJ2-3	TRBV19	NA	CASSGGLRDTQYF	TGTGCCAGTAGTGGGGGCCTGCGGGATACGCAGTATTTT
TRBD1	TRBJ2-5	TRBV5-1	few	CASSPGQADGTQYF	TGCGCCAGCAGCCCGGGACAGGCCGATGGGACCCAGTACTTC
TRBD2	TRBJ2-7	TRBV5-1	NA	CASSLTSGSSYEQYF	TGCGCCAGCAGCTTAACTAGCGGAAGCTCCTACGAGCAGTACTTC
NA	TRBJ2-5	TRBV7-6	NA	CASSLTQETQYF	TGTGCCAGCAGCTTAACTCAAGAGACCCAGTACTTC
NA	TRBJ2-5	TRBV29-1	few	CSVSLGETQYF	TGCAGCGTGTCCCTCGGGGAGACCCAGTACTTC
TRBD1	TRBJ1-5	TRBV19	few	CASSGTGDQPQHF	TGTGCCAGTAGCGGGACAGGGGATCAGCCCCAGCATTTT
TRBD2	TRBJ2-1	TRBV7-9	few	CASSLARTSGSDEQFF	TGTGCCAGCAGCTTAGCGAGGACTAGCGGGAGCGATGAGCAGTTCTTC
TRBD1	TRBJ2-7	TRBV4-2	few	CASSQEGGQGRYEQYF	TGTGCCAGCAGCCAAGAGGGGGGACAGGGGCGCTACGAGCAGTACTTC
NA	TRBJ2-5	TRBV23-1	few	CASSQSLLYRVETQYF	TGCGCCAGCAGTCAGTCACTACTTTACAGGGTGGAGACCCAGTACTTC
TRBD1	TRBJ1-1	TRBV11-3	few	CASSPGQGNTEAFF	TGTGCCAGCAGCCCGGGACAGGGGAACACTGAAGCTTTCTTT